The 21 T cell receptor beta chains given below trace back to one sample, sequenced in a study of control samples from healthy donors and cancer patients. The protocol was immunoSEQ multiplex PCR, while the TCRdb copy is restricted to in-frame clones and leaves out a portion. Among 190,000 or so clones listed, 80% to 95% were seen once. The source material was blood. The receptors originated from a young man in good health.

CDR3 loop: CASSSLAGANNEQFF. The CDR3 nucleotides are TGTGCCAGCAGCTCTCTAGCGGGGGCTAACAATGAGCAGTTCTTC. This chain links TRBV9 with TRBJ2-1; 10 bases are shared with TRBD2. The CDR3 totals 15 residues. Losses at the gene ends were 4 bases for V and 5 bases for J; bases not matched to a gene: 6. Germline CDR1 reads SGDLS; CDR2 reads YYNGEE.

The chain joins TRBV18 to TRBJ2-1; 7 positions match TRBD2. The CDR3 length is 14 residues. V gave up 4 bases and J gave up 9 bases; unmatched junction bases: 9. Germline assignment: CDR1 KGHSH and CDR2 LQKENI. The CDR3 here is CASSLSTGGTEQFF. CDR3 nucleotide sequence: TGTGCCAGCTCACTCTCAACGGGGGGAACTGAGCAGTTCTTC.

The chain recombines TRBV29-1 with TRBJ1-1; tentatively, D is TRBD1 (5 bases). The CDR3 runs to 12 residues. The V and J ends lost 6 bases and 5 bases respectively, with 13 bases between them. CDR1 is SQVTM and CDR2 is ANQGSEA in the germline V gene. The CDR3 DNA reads TGCAGCGTGCAACGGGGGGGGACTGAAGCTTTCTTT. Translating gives CSVQRGGTEAFF.

This chain connects TRBV14 to TRBJ1-4; D remains unclear. Trimming took off 5 bases at V and 4 bases at J, with 8 bases between the two ends. In germline, CDR1 is SGHDN, CDR2 FVKESK. CDR3 length: 13 residues. CDR3: CASSGQVNEKLFF. The DNA for the CDR3 is TGTGCCAGCAGCGGTCAGGTTAATGAAAAACTGTTTTTT.

The chain is built from TRBV5-1 and TRBJ2-4; tentative D call: TRBD1 (5 bases). Deletions cut 0 bases from V and 0 bases from J, with 10 bases between. The CDR3 has 16 amino acids. Germline V gene lookup returns CDR1 SGHRS and CDR2 YFSETQ. This CDR3 is CASSLAAGLAKNIQYF. Here the CDR3 DNA reads TGCGCCAGCAGCTTGGCGGCAGGGCTAGCCAAAAACATTCAGTACTTC.

CDR3 DNA: TGTGCCAGCAGTGAATATGGTCGGACCCAGTACTTC. Translating it yields CASSEYGRTQYF. This chain uses TRBV25-1 with TRBJ2-5; D gene uncertain. V lost 0 bases and J 7 bases, leaving 6 bases between the germline ends. The CDR3 length is 12 residues. CDR1 and CDR2 from the germline V gene are MGHDK and SYGVNS.

CDR3 in amino acids: CASSDRTGIEAFF. In nucleotides, the CDR3 is TGTGCCAGCAGCGACCGGACAGGGATTGAAGCTTTCTTT. The gene calls are TRBV9 and TRBJ1-1, with TRBD1 matching 8 bases. CDR1 and CDR2 (germline): SGDLS, YYNGEE. The CDR3 has 13 amino acids. The junction had 5 bases not matched to a gene; V was cut back by 3 bases and J by 7 bases.

The DNA of the CDR3 is TGTGCCAGCAGTGAAGGTGACAGGGAGCAGTACTTC. Encoded protein: CASSEGDREQYF. This chain connects TRBV2 to TRBJ2-7; possibly TRBD1 for D (6 bases). V lost 1 base and J lost 7, with 8 bases in between. The germline CDR1 and CDR2 sequences are SNHLY and FYNNEI. This CDR3 has 12 amino acids.

The CDR3 DNA is TGCGCCAGCAGCTTAATACAGGCAGGGGGGGATGGCTACACCTTC. This sequence encodes CASSLIQAGGDGYTF. The rearrangement links TRBV5-1 to TRBJ1-2, with 7 bases matching TRBD1. The CDR3 sequence is 15 residues long. With V trimmed by 2 bases and J by 6 bases, 10 bases remained unmatched. Germline-derived CDR1 and CDR2 are SGHRS and YFSETQ.

The V and J genes are TRBV18 and TRBJ2-1, with TRBD2 identical over 8 bases. J was trimmed by 8 bases and V by 5 bases; bases with no gene match: 8. The CDR3 contains 14 residues. Germline CDR1 and CDR2: KGHSH and LQKENI. The CDR3 loop reads CASSLRGGLDEQFF. In DNA, the CDR3 is TGTGCCAGCTCATTACGGGGGGGCCTGGATGAGCAGTTCTTC.

The V call is TRBV24-1, the J call TRBJ2-2; 9 positions agree with TRBD2. The germline gives CDR1 KGHDR, CDR2 SFDVKD. Losses at the gene ends were 4 bases for V and 6 bases for J; bases not matched to a gene: 8. The CDR3 runs 16 residues. For the CDR3, the DNA is TGTGCCACCAGTGACTCCTTTGGCGGGGGGGCCGGGGAGCTGTTTTTT. Translating gives CATSDSFGGGAGELFF.

The chain links TRBV28 to TRBJ2-2, with 7 bases matching TRBD2. The V gene end was trimmed by 6 bases and the J gene end by 1 base; junction bases not matched to a gene: 5. This CDR3 region has 15 residues. Germline loops: CDR1 MDHEN, CDR2 SYDVKM. For the CDR3, the DNA is TGTGCCAGCAGGCGGTTAGCGGGGAACACCGGGGAGCTGTTTTTT. Translating gives CASRRLAGNTGELFF.

The chain employs TRBV25-1 and TRBJ1-1; the match to TRBD1 covers 7 bases. The CDR3 is 15 amino acids. Germline lookup yields CDR1 MGHDK and CDR2 SYGVNS. Trimming cost V 7 bases and J 4 bases; bases outside gene matches: 12. The CDR3 coding sequence is TGTGCCAGCATCCCACCCCAGGGGGTGGGCACTGAAGCTTTCTTT. Translated: CASIPPQGVGTEAFF.

The V and J genes are TRBV28 and TRBJ2-2; possibly TRBD1 for D (6 bases). This CDR3 contains 15 residues. The ends were cut back, 6 bases at V and 5 bases at J, with 16 bases in the middle. Germline V lookup: CDR1 MDHEN, CDR2 SYDVKM. CDR3 nucleotides: TGTGCCAGCAGCCAGGCAGGGGATTATACCGGGGAGCTGTTTTTT. Encoded protein: CASSQAGDYTGELFF.

J is TRBJ2-3 and V is TRBV28; the match to TRBD2 covers 8 bases. The CDR3 covers 15 residues. Germline CDR1 and CDR2: MDHEN and SYDVKM. V lost 4 bases, J lost 3 bases, and 6 bases stayed unmatched. CDR3 nucleotides: TGTGCCAGCAGTTCAGGAGGACTAGCTACAGATACGCAGTATTTT. It specifies CASSSGGLATDTQYF.

CDR3 protein: CASSSSGEKLFF. The DNA for the CDR3 is TGTGCCAGCAGCTCCTCTGGTGAAAAACTGTTTTTT. The genes are TRBV3-1 (or the pseudogene TRBV3-2) and TRBJ1-4; no firm D call. Trimming shortened V by 5 bases and J by 7 bases, and 8 bases separated the two germline ends. This CDR3 is built from 12 residues. Germline CDR1 is LGHDT and CDR2 is YNNKEL (reference sequence).

The chain combines TRBV15 with TRBJ1-5; TRBD1 is a possible D gene (6 bases). V shed 11 bases and J shed 1 base, with 18 bases lying between them. CDR3 length: 15 amino acids. The germline V gene encodes CDR1 LNHNV and CDR2 YYDKDF (reference sequence). The CDR3 region has the DNA TGTGCCCGAGTATCCTCCAGGGGAAGCAATCAGCCCCAGCATTTT. This sequence encodes CARVSSRGSNQPQHF.

V and J are TRBV19 and TRBJ1-1; maybe TRBD1 (5 bases). The CDR3 covers 15 residues. V lost 4 bases and J lost 7, with 19 bases in between. Germline CDR1 reads LNHDA; CDR2 reads SQIVND (reference sequence). The DNA for the CDR3 is TGTGCCAGTAGTACCTCCCCACAGGAGGGGAATGAAGCTTTCTTT. The encoded protein is CASSTSPQEGNEAFF.

This rearrangement joins TRBV4-2 to TRBJ2-6; possibly TRBD1 for D (5 bases). The CDR3 spans 17 residues. Germline V lookup: CDR1 LGHNA, CDR2 YNFKEQ. The V end lost 0 bases, the J end lost 0 bases, and 9 bases lay between the germline ends. CDR3 nucleotides: TGTGCCAGCAGCCAAGATAGGGGCAGCTCTGGGGCCAACGTCCTGACTTTC. It specifies CASSQDRGSSGANVLTF.

The chain joins TRBV25-1 to TRBJ2-7; D is possibly TRBD1 (7 bases). The germline V gene has CDR1 MGHDK and CDR2 SYGVNS. This CDR3 has 18 residues. Trimming shortened V by 1 base and J by 0 bases, and 19 bases separated the two germline ends. The CDR3 sequence is CASSESGGYRGPSYEQYF. The CDR3, as DNA: TGTGCCAGCAGTGAATCAGGGGGGTACAGGGGCCCCTCCTACGAGCAGTACTTC.

The sample holds one count of this clone. CDR3 sequence: CASSYPGQGNSPLHF. CDR3 coding DNA: TGTGCCAGCAGCTACCCCGGCCAGGGGAATTCACCCCTCCACTTT. The gene calls are TRBV28 and TRBJ1-6; a weak D match, TRBD1 (6 bases). Germline-derived CDR1 and CDR2 are MDHEN and SYDVKM. The CDR3 has 15 amino acids. V lost 6 bases and J lost 7, with 16 bases in between.